One and the same sample provided the 30 T cell receptor beta chains below, sequenced in a study of lymphopenia after photon versus proton radiotherapy. Assay used: immunoSEQ multiplex PCR; TCRdb lists only in-frame clones, some missing. The profile shows 160,000 or so clones, roughly nine tenths of them singletons. Here the sequenced sample was peripheral blood, taken from a patient treated with photon-based radiotherapy. The origin of the receptors is a man between 45 and 60 years old with gastric cancer.

The chain is built from TRBV25-1 and TRBJ2-7, with D maybe TRBD1 (5 bases). Trimming cost V 6 bases and J 2 bases, with 11 bases left between them. The CDR3 covers 13 residues. Per the germline V gene, CDR1 is MGHDK and CDR2 is SYGVNS. Written as DNA, the CDR3 is TGTGCCAGCAGCCCTCCCAGGGCCTACGAGCAGTACTTC. Amino acids: CASSPPRAYEQYF.

V usage is TRBV27 and J usage is TRBJ2-6; either TRBD1 or TRBD2 may fit D (5 bases each). Trimming took 5 bases from V and 3 from J, leaving 11 bases between them. This CDR3 is built from 15 residues. CDR1 is MNHEY and CDR2 is SMNVEV in the germline V gene (reference sequence). This CDR3 reads CASSALGVGANVLTF. CDR3 DNA: TGTGCCAGCAGTGCCCTGGGGGTTGGGGCCAACGTCCTGACTTTC.

The genes are TRBV6-6 and TRBJ1-2; 8 bases line up with TRBD1. The CDR3 is made up of 15 amino acids. V dropped 7 bases and J dropped 3; count of bases not matched to a gene: 10. Germline V gives CDR1 MNHNY, CDR2 SVGAGI (reference sequence). DNA of the CDR3: TGTGCCAGCACCCTACGGACAGGGAGGGACTATGGCTACACCTTC. It is translated as CASTLRTGRDYGYTF.

V and J are TRBV28 and TRBJ1-1; 9 positions match TRBD1. The V and J ends lost 5 bases and 7 bases, in that order; junction bases with no gene match: 11. The CDR3 is made up of 15 amino acids. Germline CDR1 reads MDHEN; CDR2 reads SYDVKM. CDR3: CASSRPGTGRGEAFF. CDR3 DNA sequence: TGTGCCAGCAGTCGACCCGGGACAGGGCGGGGTGAAGCTTTCTTT. Together with reference TRBV28 and TRBJ1-1, the CDR3 gives the full variable domain: DVKVTQSSRYLVKRTGEKVFLECVQDMDHENMFWYRQDPGLGLRLIYFSYDVKMKEKGDIPEGYSVSREKKERFSLILESASTNQTSMYLCASSRPGTGRGEAFFGQGTRLTVV.

This chain joins TRBV10-3 and TRBJ1-2, with 7 bases that match TRBD1. The germline V gene has CDR1 ENHRY and CDR2 SYGVKD. J gave up 7 bases and V 6 bases, and 11 bases lay outside the gene matches. The CDR3 is 14 residues long. CDR3 in DNA: TGTGCCATCAGCGCAGGGGGTGCGCCTTCTGGCTACACCTTC. This encodes CAISAGGAPSGYTF.

The chain uses TRBV18 and TRBJ1-2; TRBD1 agrees at 8 bases. Germline lookup yields CDR1 KGHSH and CDR2 LQKENI. J was trimmed by 7 bases and V by 6 bases; bases with no gene match: 16. CDR3 length: 16 residues. This CDR3 is CASSPGSGQGISGYTF. Written as DNA, the CDR3 is TGTGCCAGCTCGCCCGGGAGTGGACAGGGCATTAGTGGCTACACCTTC.

The chain uses TRBV7-6 and TRBJ2-7; 11 bases align to TRBD2. Germline CDR1 reads SGHVS; CDR2 reads FNYEAQ. The CDR3 covers 17 residues. V was clipped by 5 bases and J by 2 bases; unmatched bases: 11. Here the CDR3 reads CASSQPASGRPPYEQYF. CDR3 nucleotide sequence: TGTGCCAGCAGCCAGCCGGCTAGCGGGAGGCCTCCCTACGAGCAGTACTTC. Full variable domain (missing parts from reference TRBV7-6 and TRBJ2-7): GAGVSQSPRYKVTKRGQDVALRCDPISGHVSLYWYRQALGQGPEFLTYFNYEAQQDKSGLPNDRFSAERPEGSISTLTIQRTEQRDSAMYRCASSQPASGRPPYEQYFGPGTRLTVT.

The chain combines TRBV6-1 with TRBJ2-1; TRBD1 matches 7 bases. CDR1 MNHNS and CDR2 SASEGT come from the germline V gene. The CDR3 is 14 residues long. Trimming at V came to 5 bases and at J to 7 bases, leaving 8 bases not matched to a gene. CDR3 coding DNA: TGTGCCAGCAGTAACCCCACAGGGGCTAATGAGCAGTTCTTC. Protein sequence: CASSNPTGANEQFF.

This sequence joins TRBV5-1 and TRBJ2-5; no clear D. Germline CDR1 is SGHRS and CDR2 is YFSETQ. The CDR3 runs 12 residues. V was shortened by 0 bases and J by 1 base, with 1 base between the two germline ends. The CDR3 region has the DNA TGCGCCAGCAGCTTGGCCCAAGAGACCCAGTACTTC. This codes for CASSLAQETQYF.

This clone was observed once. V and J are TRBV5-5 and TRBJ2-1; perhaps TRBD2 as D (5 bases). There are 16 residues in the CDR3. V lost 2 bases and J lost 0, with 12 bases in between. Germline CDR1 SGHKS, CDR2 YYEKEE (reference sequence). The CDR3: CASSFDYASSYNEQFF. The CDR3 region has the DNA TGTGCCAGCAGCTTCGACTACGCAAGCTCCTACAATGAGCAGTTCTTC.

The chain employs TRBV7-2 and TRBJ2-7, with TRBD1 as a possible D gene (5 bases). The CDR3 has 13 amino acids. From germline, CDR1 is SGHTA and CDR2 FQGNSA. The ends were cut back, 6 bases at V and 0 bases at J, with 9 bases in the middle. CDR3 DNA sequence: TGTGCCAGCAGTCGACAGAGCTCCTACGAGCAGTACTTC. This sequence encodes CASSRQSSYEQYF.

The CDR3 region has the DNA TGCGCCAGCAGCCAAGCTGGCTCGGGGTCAACTAATGAAAAACTGTTTTTT. Its protein is CASSQAGSGSTNEKLFF. This chain connects TRBV4-1 to TRBJ1-4; D is unresolved. CDR1 is MGHRA and CDR2 is YSYEKL in the germline V gene. The CDR3 totals 17 residues. Trimming took 1 base from V and 0 from J, leaving 12 bases between them.

The chain combines TRBV2 with TRBJ1-4, with 7 nucleotides matching TRBD1. V dropped 6 bases and J dropped 3; count of bases not matched to a gene: 7. Germline loops: CDR1 SNHLY, CDR2 FYNNEI. CDR3 size: 15 residues. CDR3 sequence: CASRLTGAANEKLFF. The CDR3 DNA sequence: TGTGCCAGCAGGTTAACAGGGGCGGCTAATGAAAAACTGTTTTTT.

The J gene is TRBJ2-5, the V gene TRBV11-2; 7 nucleotides agree with TRBD2. Germline lookup yields CDR1 SGHAT and CDR2 FQNNGV. This CDR3 comprises 16 residues. The V segment lost 1 base and the J segment 2 bases; nucleotides outside the gene matches: 7. The CDR3 coding sequence is TGTGCCAGCAGCTTAGCGGGGAGGGGCGGACAAGAGACCCAGTACTTC. Its protein is CASSLAGRGGQETQYF. The whole variable domain, filled in from reference TRBV11-2 and TRBJ2-5, reads EAGVAQSPRYKIIEKRQSVAFWCNPISGHATLYWYQQILGQGPKLLIQFQNNGVVDDSQLPKDRFSAERLKGVDSTLKIQPAKLEDSAVYLCASSLAGRGGQETQYFGPGTRLLVL.

The chain is built from TRBV6-1 and TRBJ2-7; 13 nucleotides line up with TRBD2. J lost 6 bases, V lost 8 bases, and 4 bases had no gene match. The CDR3 contains 13 residues. Germline CDR1 reads MNHNS; CDR2 reads SASEGT. CDR3 residues: CASSGLAGTEQYF. CDR3 DNA sequence: TGTGCCAGCTCGGGACTAGCGGGAACCGAGCAGTACTTC.

The chain carries TRBV29-1 and TRBJ2-3, with 12 bases identical to TRBD1. CDR1 and CDR2 (germline): SQVTM, ANQGSEA. The CDR3 loop spans 16 amino acids. J was trimmed by 1 base and V by 4 bases; bases with no gene match: 6. CDR3 sequence reads: CSVAGQGAGGTDTQYF. The CDR3 nucleotides read TGCAGCGTTGCGGGACAGGGGGCGGGAGGCACAGATACGCAGTATTTT.

This clone appeared a few times. The chain employs TRBV5-1 and TRBJ2-2; D is uncertain. V lost 2 bases and J 7 bases, leaving 15 bases between the germline ends. CDR3 length: 15 amino acids. CDR1 and CDR2 from the germline V gene are SGHRS and YFSETQ. In DNA form, the CDR3 reads TGCGCCAGCAGCTTCATTGAAGGTTCAGGCGGGGAGCTGTTTTTT. Protein sequence: CASSFIEGSGGELFF.

The chain recombines TRBV9 with TRBJ2-7; D may be TRBD2 (5 bases). The CDR3 has 15 amino acids. The V end was cut by 4 bases, the J end by 2 bases, with 16 bases between. Germline-derived CDR1 and CDR2 are SGDLS and YYNGEE. CDR3 sequence: CASSPREGGTYEQYF. The CDR3 nucleotides are TGTGCCAGCAGCCCCCGGGAAGGAGGTACCTACGAGCAGTACTTC. Filled out from reference TRBV9 and TRBJ2-7, the complete variable domain reads DSGVTQTPKHLITATGQRVTLRCSPRSGDLSVYWYQQSLDQGLQFLIQYYNGEERAKGNILERFSAQQFPDLHSELNLSSLELGDSALYFCASSPREGGTYEQYFGPGTRLTVT.

The chain has TRBV9 and TRBJ2-5; TRBD2 aligns across 10 bases. Germline V gene data show CDR1 as SGDLS and CDR2 as YYNGEE. CDR3 length: 16 residues. V trimming: 4 bases; J trimming: 5 bases; junction bases outside the gene matches: 11. The DNA of the CDR3 is TGTGCCAGCAGCCCTCGGGCTAGCGGGAGAGGCGAGACCCAGTACTTC. This encodes CASSPRASGRGETQYF.

Details on this clone: Additional DNA sequences in this sample encode the identical CDR3. V gene TRBV2 combines with J gene TRBJ1-2; D may be TRBD1 (5 bases). This CDR3 spans 13 amino acids. V was clipped by 1 base and J by 4 bases, with 7 bases between them. Germline CDR1 is SNHLY and CDR2 is FYNNEI. The CDR3: CASSEGDGYGYTF. CDR3 in DNA: TGTGCCAGCAGTGAAGGGGACGGCTATGGCTACACCTTC.

The J gene is TRBJ2-5, the V gene TRBV18; perhaps D is TRBD1 or TRBD2 (5 bases each). V was pared by 3 bases and J by 4 bases, with 15 bases between. The germline V gene encodes CDR1 KGHSH and CDR2 LQKENI. There are 15 residues in the CDR3. For the CDR3, the DNA is TGTGCCAGCTCACCTACCACCGAGGGGCGAGAGACCCAGTACTTC. Residues: CASSPTTEGRETQYF.

The rearrangement joins TRBV27 to TRBJ2-7, with 7 bases lining up with TRBD2. Germline CDR1 MNHEY, CDR2 SMNVEV (reference sequence). With 5 bases clipped from V and 5 bases from J, the junction kept 6 bases outside the gene matches. This CDR3 contains 13 residues. In nucleotides, the CDR3 is TGTGCCAGCAGTCCGGCAGGGAGGGACGAGCAGTACTTC. It codes for CASSPAGRDEQYF.

This clone was observed a few times. This sequence joins TRBV5-3 and TRBJ1-2; the D is unclear. TRBV5-3 is an ORF for which the function is uncertain. The CDR3 runs to 14 residues. V lost 0 bases and J lost 0, with 6 bases in between. CDR3 in DNA: TGTGCCAGAAGCTTGGACAGTCCTAACTATGGCTACACCTTC. Its protein product is CARSLDSPNYGYTF.

The chain couples TRBV18 to TRBJ1-2, with TRBD1 identical over 9 bases. The germline CDR1 and CDR2 sequences are KGHSH and LQKENI. CDR3 size: 15 residues. V lost 4 bases and J lost 3; bases outside the gene matches: 6. CDR3 coding DNA: TGTGCCAGCTCACTTCCGGGACAGGGTGACTATGGCTACACCTTC. Translated, it gives CASSLPGQGDYGYTF. The full variable domain, with the rest looked up from reference TRBV18 and TRBJ1-2, is NAGVMQNPRHLVRRRGQEARLRCSPMKGHSHVYWYRQLPEEGLKFMVYLQKENIIDESGMPKERFSAEFPKEGPSILRIQQVVRGDSAAYFCASSLPGQGDYGYTFGSGTRLTVV.

This clone was found many times. The chain couples TRBV25-1 to TRBJ1-2; no firm D call. The CDR3 is made up of 14 amino acids. Trimming removed 3 bases from V and 4 bases from J, with 12 bases in between. CDR1 is MGHDK, CDR2 SYGVNS, per germline. CDR3 protein: CASSDSAISYGYTF. CDR3 bases: TGTGCCAGCAGTGATTCCGCGATATCCTATGGCTACACCTTC.

There are many counts of this clone. The chain links TRBV28 to TRBJ2-6; TRBD2 aligns across 9 bases. Germline CDR1 reads MDHEN; CDR2 reads SYDVKM. V gave up 5 bases and J gave up 0 bases; unmatched junction bases: 8. This CDR3 is built from 18 residues. The CDR3 nucleotides are TGTGCCAGCAGTCGCGTTAGCGGGAGTGGCTCTGGGGCCAACGTCCTGACTTTC. This encodes CASSRVSGSGSGANVLTF.

The chain recombines TRBV6-6 with TRBJ1-4; D gene ambiguous. The CDR3 totals 13 residues. Trimming cost V 7 bases and J 0 bases, with 6 bases left between them. Per germline, CDR1 MNHNY and CDR2 SVGAGI (reference sequence). CDR3 nucleotide sequence: TGTGCCAGCACGGCTACAACTAATGAAAAACTGTTTTTT. Translated: CASTATTNEKLFF.

CDR3 DNA sequence: TGTGCCAGCAGCTTAGCCAGACAGCACTACGAGCAGTACTTC. Protein: CASSLARQHYEQYF. This rearrangement joins TRBV7-9 to TRBJ2-7; a possible D gene is TRBD1 (5 bases). The CDR3 loop spans 14 amino acids. With 0 bases removed from V and 3 bases from J, the gap between germline ends came to 9 bases. The germline gives CDR1 SEHNR, CDR2 FQNEAQ (reference sequence).

The chain carries TRBV6-5 and TRBJ2-7; 12 nucleotides match TRBD1. The germline CDR1 and CDR2 sequences are MNHEY and SVGAGI. J lost 5 bases, V lost 6 bases, and 8 bases had no gene match. The CDR3 runs to 15 residues. The CDR3 coding sequence is TGTGCCAGCAGATCTCGGGACAGGGGGCTGGACGAGCAGTACTTC. Translated: CASRSRDRGLDEQYF.

The CDR3 loop reads CASSQSRDYYGYTF. DNA for the CDR3: TGCGCCAGCAGCCAAAGCAGGGATTACTATGGCTACACCTTC. The J gene is TRBJ1-2, the V gene TRBV4-3; a weak D match, TRBD1 (5 bases). CDR1 and CDR2 (germline): LGHNA, YSLEER. The CDR3 has 14 residues. V lost 2 bases, J lost 3 bases, and 10 bases lay in between.